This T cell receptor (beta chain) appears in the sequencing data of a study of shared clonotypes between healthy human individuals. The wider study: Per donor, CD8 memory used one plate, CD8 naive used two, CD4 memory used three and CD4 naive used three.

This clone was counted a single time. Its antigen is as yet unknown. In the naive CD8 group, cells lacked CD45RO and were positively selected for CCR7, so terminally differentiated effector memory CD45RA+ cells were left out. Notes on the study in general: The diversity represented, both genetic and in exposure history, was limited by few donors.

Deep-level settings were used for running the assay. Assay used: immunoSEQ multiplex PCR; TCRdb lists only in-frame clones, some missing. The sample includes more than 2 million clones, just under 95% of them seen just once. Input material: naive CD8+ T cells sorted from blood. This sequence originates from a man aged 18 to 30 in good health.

CDR3 residues: CASSAGDRVGDFDYGYTF. CDR3 DNA sequence: TGTGCCAGTAGTGCAGGGGACAGGGTCGGAGATTTTGACTATGGCTACACCTTC. The gene calls are TRBV19 and TRBJ1-2, with TRBD1 identical over 9 bases. V lost 5 bases to trimming and J lost 3 bases; unmatched junction nucleotides: 16. This CDR3 is built from 18 residues. Germline values: CDR1 LNHDA, CDR2 SQIVND (reference sequence).